This TCR beta chain stems from a study of cytomegalovirus exposure and HLA in healthy donors. Study results and caveats: While the bulk of TCR sequences proved rare, some public TCRs turned up in many donors. Among the CMV-associated chains, a few were confirmed in vitro as specific for CMV antigens.

Germline V lookup: CDR1 SGHTA, CDR2 FQGTGA. V lost 5 bases and J lost 9, with 14 bases in between. The CDR3 has 13 amino acids. Produced via immunoSEQ multiplex PCR; TCRdb's table is partial and in-frame only. The sample yields some 80,000 clones, 90% to 96% seen once. Turning to this clone: Its antigen is unknown.

The sequenced material came from PBMCs. The chain links TRBV7-3 to TRBJ2-4; D is perhaps TRBD1 (5 bases). This receptor was identified in a young man in good health and CMV-seropositive. The CDR3 nucleotides are TGTGCCAGCAGCGAACACCAGGGCGGCATTCAGTACTTC. This gives the protein CASSEHQGGIQYF.